The 31 T cell receptor beta chains in this list originate from one sample, sequenced in a study of T cells in Graves' hyperthyroidism and ophthalmopathy. TCR beta CDR3 region amplification was performed from RNA transcripts. RT-PCR in the first round (using the HTBI primer set) targeted the TCR CDR3. One entry per CDR3 protein results from TCRdb running MiXCR on the multiplex PCR reads. The profile shows over 550,000 distinct CDR3 sequences, 16% of them singletons. The material sequenced was blood. The receptors here all came from a woman younger than 35 with Graves' hyperthyroidism.

The V call is TRBV24-1, the J call TRBJ2-1, with TRBD2 as a possible D gene (5 bases). Trimming left V 3 bases short and J 2 bases short, with 13 bases between. CDR1 and CDR2 (germline): KGHDR, SFDVKD. CDR3 length: 16 amino acids. The CDR3 DNA reads TGTGCCACCAGTGATAATGGGTGGGGAGCCTACAATGAGCAGTTCTTC. Protein product: CATSDNGWGAYNEQFF.

This chain joins TRBV19 and TRBJ2-5; maybe TRBD1 (6 bases). Germline values: CDR1 LNHDA, CDR2 SQIVND (reference sequence). The CDR3 is 14 amino acids. The V end was cut by 4 bases, the J end by 4 bases, with 13 bases between. The CDR3 region is CASSNRVVGETQYF. CDR3 in DNA: TGTGCCAGTAGTAACAGGGTTGTGGGAGAGACCCAGTACTTC.

The gene calls are TRBV10-2 and TRBJ2-2, with D maybe TRBD2 (6 bases). Per the germline V gene, CDR1 is WSHSY and CDR2 is SAAADI. Deletions cut 3 bases from V and 4 bases from J, with 12 bases between. The CDR3 is made up of 15 amino acids. The CDR3 protein is CASSESGDATGELFF. The CDR3 nucleotides read TGCGCCAGCAGTGAATCGGGGGATGCCACCGGGGAGCTGTTTTTT.

This clonotype was counted only a few times. The CDR3 here is CASSSPGGATGELFF. As DNA, the CDR3 is TGTGCCAGCAGTTCACCTGGGGGGGCGACCGGGGAGCTGTTTTTT. V usage is TRBV27 and J usage is TRBJ2-2, with D tentatively TRBD2 (7 bases). The V end was cut by 4 bases, the J end by 5 bases, with 14 bases between. Germline V CDR1 and CDR2: MNHEY, SMNVEV (reference sequence). This CDR3 has 15 residues.

A few counts support this clonotype. This rearrangement joins TRBV12-3 or TRBV12-4 to TRBJ1-2, with 7 bases matching TRBD1. Trimming removed 3 bases from V and 1 base from J; junction bases left unmatched: 2. The length of the CDR3 is 14 residues. The CDR3 sequence is CASSFDRVNYGYTF. In DNA form, the CDR3 reads TGTGCCAGCAGTTTCGACAGGGTTAACTATGGCTACACCTTC.

On this clonotype: This may stem from a read error, because a much larger clone lies one nucleotide away. The rearrangement uses TRBV7-6 and TRBJ1-5, with D tentatively TRBD1 (5 bases). CDR1 and CDR2 (germline): SGHVS, FNYEAQ. The CDR3 spans 16 residues. The V end lost 5 bases, the J end lost 2 bases, and 16 bases lay between the germline ends. CDR3 loop: CASSPGPRGGNQPQHF. The CDR3 DNA reads TGTGCCAGCAGCCCGGGACCCCGGGGCGGCAATCAGCCCCAGCATTTT.

The chain links TRBV7-9 to TRBJ2-1; D may correspond to TRBD1 or TRBD2 (5 bases each). CDR3 length equals 16 residues. Germline-derived CDR1 and CDR2 are SEHNR and FQNEAQ (reference sequence). Trimming shortened V by 5 bases and J by 1 base, and 15 bases separated the two germline ends. CDR3 in amino acids: CASSILRGQSYNEQFF. CDR3 bases: TGTGCCAGCAGCATCCTGAGGGGCCAGTCCTACAATGAGCAGTTCTTC.

There are a few counts of this clonotype. The chain uses TRBV20-1 and TRBJ2-1; 10 nucleotides line up with TRBD2. Germline CDR1 and CDR2: DFQATT and SNEGSKA (reference sequence). The ends lost 4 bases at V and 6 bases at J; junction bases unmatched: 3. The CDR3 consists of 13 residues. DNA for the CDR3: TGCAGTGCTATAGGACTAGCGGCCAATGAGCAGTTCTTC. Translation: CSAIGLAANEQFF.

DNA for the CDR3: TGTGCCAGCAGCCAAGCGCCGGGAGATAATTACGAGCAGTACTTC. This translates into CASSQAPGDNYEQYF. The chain uses TRBV3-1 and TRBJ2-7; perhaps TRBD2 as D (6 bases). V was cut by 1 base and J by 4 bases, with 14 bases left in between. The germline gives CDR1 LGHDT, CDR2 YNNKEL (reference sequence). This CDR3 contains 15 residues.

The sample holds many counts of this clonotype. The J gene is TRBJ1-1, the V gene TRBV9, with D maybe TRBD1 (6 bases). Trimming removed 2 bases from V and 1 base from J, with 12 bases in between. Germline-derived CDR1 and CDR2 are SGDLS and YYNGEE. The CDR3 is 15 residues long. CDR3 region: CASSVILTGNTEAFF. For the CDR3, the DNA is TGTGCCAGCAGCGTCATCCTGACAGGGAACACTGAAGCTTTCTTT.

This clonotype was counted ten times or more. The CDR3, as DNA: TGTGCCAGCAGTTACATACCGGGACTAGCTAATGAGCAGTTCTTC. Its protein product is CASSYIPGLANEQFF. The J gene is TRBJ2-1, the V gene TRBV6-6, with TRBD2 identical over 9 bases. Trimming took 2 bases from V and 7 from J; bases not matched to a gene: 6. The germline V gene encodes CDR1 MNHNY and CDR2 SVGAGI (reference sequence). CDR3 length: 15 residues.

The V call is TRBV5-1, the J call TRBJ2-1, with TRBD1 matching over 8 bases. Germline V CDR1 and CDR2: SGHRS, YFSETQ. This CDR3 has 15 amino acids. Trimming took 7 bases from V and 9 from J; bases not matched to a gene: 15. Written as DNA, the CDR3 is TGCGCCAGCTCCTGGGCAGGGGGCCTCGGAGGTGAGCAGTTCTTC. Its protein is CASSWAGGLGGEQFF.

The V gene is TRBV5-1, the J gene TRBJ2-3; 11 bases are a match to TRBD2. Germline V gene sequence: CDR1 SGHRS, CDR2 YFSETQ. The CDR3 runs 20 residues. Germline trimming cut 2 bases from V and 0 bases from J; bases unmatched to any gene: 14. CDR3 protein: CASSLDPPGTSGGSTDTQYF. CDR3 DNA: TGCGCCAGCAGCTTAGACCCCCCCGGGACTAGCGGAGGGAGCACAGATACGCAGTATTTT.

Of note for this clonotype: A much larger clone differs from this one at a single base, so this may be a read error. The V call is TRBV3-1, the J call TRBJ2-5; TRBD2 aligns across 9 bases. Looked up from germline, CDR1 is LGHDT and CDR2 is YNNKEL (reference sequence). The CDR3 runs to 17 residues. CDR3 protein: CANSQEFSGGSQETQYF. The CDR3 DNA reads TGTGCCAACAGCCAAGAGTTTAGCGGGGGAAGCCAAGAGACCCAGTACTTC.

Ten or more counts support this clonotype. This chain links TRBV20-1 with TRBJ2-5; tentatively, D is TRBD2 (6 bases). This CDR3 comprises 15 residues. Looked up from germline, CDR1 is DFQATT and CDR2 is SNEGSKA (reference sequence). V lost 6 bases to trimming and J lost 0 bases, with 17 bases between them. The CDR3, as DNA: TGCAGTGCGAGTCGTAGCGGAGACTACCAAGAGACCCAGTACTTC. It encodes CSASRSGDYQETQYF.

This clonotype was observed at least ten times. The rearrangement links TRBV9 to TRBJ2-3; D could derive from TRBD1 or TRBD2 (6 bases each). The CDR3 extends over 20 amino acids. Germline CDR1 reads SGDLS; CDR2 reads YYNGEE. Trimming removed 3 bases at V and 3 bases at J, with 29 bases between. CDR3 DNA: TGTGCCAGCAGCGCGTTGGGGGGCCCCGGGTCGGATGTTTCGACAGATACGCAGTATTTT. This translates into CASSALGGPGSDVSTDTQYF. Combining the CDR3 with reference TRBV9 and TRBJ2-3 gives the whole variable domain DSGVTQTPKHLITATGQRVTLRCSPRSGDLSVYWYQQSLDQGLQFLIQYYNGEERAKGNILERFSAQQFPDLHSELNLSSLELGDSALYFCASSALGGPGSDVSTDTQYFGPGTRLTVL.

This clonotype occurred once. One end of the junction fails to match germline, which may point to a read error. This sequence joins TRBV7-9 and TRBJ1-5; 8 positions match TRBD1. Germline V gene data show CDR1 as SEHNR and CDR2 as FQNEAQ (reference sequence). This CDR3 has 18 amino acids. Here the CDR3 DNA reads TGTGCCACCAGCCACGGCAGGGGGCTCGCGGGAGGCAATCAGCCCCAGCATTTT. Protein sequence: CATSHGRGLAGGNQPQHF. Supplemented by reference TRBV7-9 and TRBJ1-5, the full variable domain reads DTGVSQNPRHKITKRGQNVTFRCDPISEHNRLYWYRQTLGQGPEFLTYFQNEAQLEKSRLLSDRFSAERPKGSFSTLEIQRTEQGDSAMYLCATSHGRGLAGGNQPQHFGDGTRLSIL.

The gene calls are TRBV4-1 and TRBJ2-1; weak D call: TRBD2 (5 bases). The germline CDR1 and CDR2 sequences are MGHRA and YSYEKL. This CDR3 has 15 residues. V was clipped by 0 bases and J by 4 bases, with 10 bases between them. The CDR3, as DNA: TGCGCCAGCAGCCAAGAAGGGAGCGAGTACAATGAGCAGTTCTTC. Its translation: CASSQEGSEYNEQFF.

This clonotype was observed many times. The chain joins TRBV20-1 to TRBJ2-3, with D possibly matching TRBD2 (5 bases). V was trimmed by 5 bases and J by 0 bases, leaving 15 bases between them. The CDR3 loop spans 15 amino acids. The germline CDR1 and CDR2 sequences are DFQATT and SNEGSKA (reference sequence). The CDR3 reads CSAQGSADSTDTQYF. The CDR3 DNA reads as TGCAGTGCTCAAGGGAGCGCCGATAGCACAGATACGCAGTATTTT.

This clonotype has a handful of counts. The gene calls are TRBV7-6 and TRBJ2-3; D is ambiguous. Trimming cost V 3 bases and J 3 bases, with 7 bases left between them. From germline, CDR1 is SGHVS and CDR2 FNYEAQ. The CDR3 has 13 amino acids. The CDR3 coding sequence is TGTGCCAGCAGCTTTTACTTGACAGATACGCAGTATTTT. This gives the protein CASSFYLTDTQYF.

This chain connects TRBV29-1 to TRBJ2-1; D possibly uses TRBD1 or TRBD2 (6 bases each). Germline values: CDR1 SQVTM, CDR2 ANQGSEA. Between the trimmed V and J ends, which lost 3 bases and 7 bases, there was a span of 13 bases. The CDR3 sequence is 13 residues long. The chain's CDR3 is CSVDFQGRNEQFF. The CDR3 bases are TGCAGCGTTGACTTCCAGGGGAGGAATGAGCAGTTCTTC.

This clonotype occurred once. The rearrangement joins TRBV7-9 to TRBJ2-1; TRBD1 agrees at 10 bases. V lost 5 bases and J lost 8; bases outside the gene matches: 9. The germline V gene encodes CDR1 SEHNR and CDR2 FQNEAQ (reference sequence). The CDR3 has 15 amino acids. CDR3 in DNA: TGTGCCAGCAGCCGCGGGACAGGGGTAATCGATGAGCAGTTCTTC. As protein: CASSRGTGVIDEQFF. Drawing the rest from reference TRBV7-9 and TRBJ2-1, the complete variable domain is DTGVSQNPRHKITKRGQNVTFRCDPISEHNRLYWYRQTLGQGPEFLTYFQNEAQLEKSRLLSDRFSAERPKGSFSTLEIQRTEQGDSAMYLCASSRGTGVIDEQFFGPGTRLTVL.

CDR3 nucleotides: TGTGCCAGCAGCGCCCGACAGGCGGGGGGCTACACCTTC. This codes for CASSARQAGGYTF. The chain couples TRBV7-9 to TRBJ1-2, with a possible D match to TRBD1 (6 bases). Germline V gives CDR1 SEHNR, CDR2 FQNEAQ (reference sequence). Trimming cost V 5 bases and J 8 bases, with 15 bases left between them. The CDR3 contains 13 residues.

The V call is TRBV19, the J call TRBJ2-1; D is undetermined. The CDR3 has 15 residues. Germline V CDR1 and CDR2: LNHDA, SQIVND (reference sequence). Trimming pared 2 bases from V and 1 base from J, leaving 9 bases between. This chain's CDR3 is CASSIRKKSYNEQFF. The CDR3 bases are TGTGCCAGTAGTATACGGAAGAAATCCTACAATGAGCAGTTCTTC. Combining the CDR3 with reference TRBV19 and TRBJ2-1 gives the whole variable domain DGGITQSPKYLFRKEGQNVTLSCEQNLNHDAMYWYRQDPGQGLRLIYYSQIVNDFQKGDIAEGYSVSREKKESFPLTVTSAQKNPTAFYLCASSIRKKSYNEQFFGPGTRLTVL.

CDR3 in DNA: TGCAGTGCTAGAGTCATAGCGGGGGGGAACACAGATACGCAGTATTTT. It is translated as CSARVIAGGNTDTQYF. V is TRBV20-1 and J is TRBJ2-3; TRBD2 agrees at 11 bases. This CDR3 region has 16 residues. Per the germline V gene, CDR1 is DFQATT and CDR2 is SNEGSKA (reference sequence). V lost 1 base, J lost 2 bases, and 5 bases stayed unmatched.

The rearrangement links TRBV14 to TRBJ2-7, with TRBD1 matching 10 bases. The CDR3 is made up of 15 amino acids. The germline CDR1 and CDR2 sequences are SGHDN and FVKESK. V gave up 4 bases and J gave up 3 bases; unmatched junction bases: 6. The CDR3 region has the DNA TGTGCCAGCAGCCGATCGACAGGGGGCCACTACGAGCAGTACTTC. This codes for CASSRSTGGHYEQYF. The full variable domain, with the rest looked up from reference TRBV14 and TRBJ2-7, is EAGVTQFPSHSVIEKGQTVTLRCDPISGHDNLYWYRRVMGKEIKFLLHFVKESKQDESGMPNNRFLAERTGGTYSTLKVQPAELEDSGVYFCASSRSTGGHYEQYFGPGTRLTVT.

In this sample, this clonotype turned up a few times. V and J are TRBV7-9 and TRBJ2-7; TRBD1 matches at 8 bases. CDR3 size: 12 residues. With V trimmed by 11 bases and J by 5 bases, 8 bases remained unmatched. From germline, CDR1 is SEHNR and CDR2 FQNEAQ (reference sequence). The chain's CDR3 is CAASGGKNEQYF. The CDR3 DNA follows: TGTGCCGCCTCAGGGGGCAAGAACGAGCAGTACTTC. Full variable domain (rest looked up from reference TRBV7-9 and TRBJ2-7): DTGVSQNPRHKITKRGQNVTFRCDPISEHNRLYWYRQTLGQGPEFLTYFQNEAQLEKSRLLSDRFSAERPKGSFSTLEIQRTEQGDSAMYLCAASGGKNEQYFGPGTRLTVT.

This chain joins TRBV29-1 and TRBJ2-7; D not certain. The CDR3 extends over 11 amino acids. Trimming left V 7 bases short and J 6 bases short, with 13 bases between. Germline assignment: CDR1 SQVTM and CDR2 ANQGSEA. The CDR3, as DNA: TGCAGCGGGGCGGCGGCGAGCGAGCAGTACTTC. This codes for CSGAAASEQYF.

This clonotype was counted only a few times. The gene calls are TRBV20-1 and TRBJ2-1; 7 nucleotides match TRBD2. The J segment lost 7 bases and the V segment lost 5 bases, leaving 2 bases of the junction unmatched. The CDR3 has 11 amino acids. Germline V gene sequence: CDR1 DFQATT, CDR2 SNEGSKA (reference sequence). The CDR3 bases are TGCAGTGCTCCCGGGGGGAATGAGCAGTTCTTC. Its protein is CSAPGGNEQFF.

This clonotype was observed at least ten times. The rearrangement links TRBV5-5 to TRBJ1-5, with TRBD1 identical over 12 bases. From germline, CDR1 is SGHKS and CDR2 YYEKEE (reference sequence). CDR3 size: 15 residues. The junction had 3 bases not matched to a gene; V was cut back by 0 bases and J by 8 bases. Here the CDR3 reads CASSLGDRGLKPQHF. In DNA form, the CDR3 reads TGTGCCAGCAGCTTGGGGGACAGGGGGCTGAAGCCCCAGCATTTT.

This clonotype was seen ten or more times. The genes are TRBV15 and TRBJ2-3; 7 nucleotides match TRBD1. The V gene's germline CDR1 is LNHNV and CDR2 YYDKDF (reference sequence). V shed 5 bases and J 0 bases; nucleotides not matched to a gene: 8. This CDR3 comprises 16 residues. The CDR3 reads CATSGMDRSSTDTQYF. CDR3 bases: TGTGCCACCAGCGGAATGGACAGGTCTAGCACAGATACGCAGTATTTT.